Below, one T cell receptor (beta chain) is given with its context. Its matching antigen is unknown. Preparation of TRB cDNA libraries relied on 5' RACE carrying UMI labels. Reprocessing the 5' RACE reads, TCRdb reports a single entry for every CDR3 protein and omits DNA. Seen in this sample are approximately 100,000 distinct CDR3 sequences; the ten most common clones hold around 0.38%. This entry is derived from a study of CXCR3-negative and CXCR3-positive naive CD8 T cells. Study-wide findings and caveats: More hydrophobic TRB CDR3s were found in CXCR3-positive naive cells than in CXCR3-negative naive cells. From TRB CDR3 properties, TCR strength was inferred; surface CD5 did not differ between naive subsets. CXCR3 levels fell partly with cryopreservation; most assays relied on fresh PBMCs.

This CDR3 has 19 amino acids. CDR1 is MGHRA and CDR2 is YSYEKL in the germline V gene. Sequences were obtained from naive CXCR3+ CD8+ T cells from blood. Subset reported: CD45RO-CCR7+CD27+CD95- naive CD8+ T cells expressing CXCR3 (TNR3+). The clonotype originates from a human donor in good health. Some clones in this sample may be carry-over from other donors' samples. The chain is built from TRBV4-1 and TRBJ2-3; the TCRdb D gene call, TRBD2, has no DNA to confirm it. The CDR3 spells CASSQLGGTGTSSADTQYF.